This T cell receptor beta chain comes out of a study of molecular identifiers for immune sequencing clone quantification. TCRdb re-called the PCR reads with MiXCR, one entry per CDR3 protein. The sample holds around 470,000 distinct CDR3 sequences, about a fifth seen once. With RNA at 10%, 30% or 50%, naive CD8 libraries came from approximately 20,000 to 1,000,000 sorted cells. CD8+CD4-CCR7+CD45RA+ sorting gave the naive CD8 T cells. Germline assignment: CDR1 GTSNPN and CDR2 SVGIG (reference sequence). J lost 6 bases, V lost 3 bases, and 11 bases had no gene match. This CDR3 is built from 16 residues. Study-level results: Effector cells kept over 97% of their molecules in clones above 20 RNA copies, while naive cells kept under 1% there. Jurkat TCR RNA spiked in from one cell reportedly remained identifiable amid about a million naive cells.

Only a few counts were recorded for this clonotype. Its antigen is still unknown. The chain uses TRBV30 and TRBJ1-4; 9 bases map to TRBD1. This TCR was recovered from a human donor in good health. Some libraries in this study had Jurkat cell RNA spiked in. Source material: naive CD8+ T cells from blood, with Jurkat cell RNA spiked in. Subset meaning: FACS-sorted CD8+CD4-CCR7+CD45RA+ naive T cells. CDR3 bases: TGTGCCTGGAGCCTGGATTCCGGGACAGGGTATGAAAAACTGTTTTTT. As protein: CAWSLDSGTGYEKLFF.